The 14 T cell receptor beta chains given below trace back to one sample, sequenced in a study of spatial heterogeneity in lung cancer. These receptors are not linked to any known antigen. TCRdb re-called the 5' RACE reads with MiXCR, one entry per CDR3 protein. The data show approximately 5,500 distinct CDR3 sequences, about 7% seen once. Study conclusions and caveats: Mutation counts in tumors were tracked by counts of expanded intratumoral alpha and beta TCRs.

Time point defined: sample taken at primary tumor resection. This material consisted of lung tumor tissue, taken at surgery. The origin of the receptors is a female donor with early-stage non-small cell lung cancer.

Remarks on this clonotype: This beta chain appears as a stray read in a library generated for alpha chains; its size is not informative. The chain combines TRBV5-1 with TRBJ2-1; 7 bases align to TRBD1. The V gene end was trimmed by 0 bases and the J gene end by 7 bases; junction bases not matched to a gene: 4. CDR3 size: 14 residues. From germline, CDR1 is SGHRS and CDR2 YFSETQ. The CDR3 loop reads CASSLGDSSNEQFF. CDR3 DNA sequence: TGCGCCAGCAGCTTGGGGGACAGTTCGAATGAGCAGTTCTTC.

By sample fraction, this clonotype is medium-sized. As an off-target read in a library built for alpha chains, this beta chain has a frequency of little significance. The rearrangement joins TRBV28 to TRBJ2-5, with D perhaps TRBD1 (6 bases). The CDR3 covers 14 residues. Trimming left V 6 bases short and J 4 bases short, with 15 bases between. Germline V gene data show CDR1 as MDHEN and CDR2 as SYDVKM. CDR3 in amino acids: CASRWTAEGETQYF. In DNA, the CDR3 is TGTGCCAGCAGGTGGACAGCCGAGGGAGAGACCCAGTACTTC.

This clonotype occurred many times. This beta chain was picked up by a library intended for alpha chains and is off target, so its count carries little meaning. The gene calls are TRBV18 and TRBJ2-7; D is ambiguous. The CDR3 extends over 13 amino acids. V was trimmed by 5 bases and J by 4 bases, leaving 12 bases between them. CDR1 is KGHSH and CDR2 is LQKENI in the germline V gene. The CDR3 nucleotides read TGTGCCAGCTCATCAATACAAGTATACGAGCAGTACTTC. It codes for CASSSIQVYEQYF. Together with reference TRBV18 and TRBJ2-7, the CDR3 gives the full variable domain: NAGVMQNPRHLVRRRGQEARLRCSPMKGHSHVYWYRQLPEEGLKFMVYLQKENIIDESGMPKERFSAEFPKEGPSILRIQQVVRGDSAAYFCASSSIQVYEQYFGPGTRLTVT.

This clonotype showed up many times. Because the library targeted alpha chains, this beta chain is an off-target read whose size means little. The chain couples TRBV6-6 to TRBJ2-3; 7 bases match TRBD2. The CDR3 spans 14 residues. Germline V gene sequence: CDR1 MNHNY, CDR2 SVGAGI (reference sequence). With V trimmed by 2 bases and J by 6 bases, 5 bases remained unmatched. CDR3 sequence: CASSYGLGGDTQYF. CDR3 coding DNA: TGTGCCAGCAGTTACGGGCTGGGGGGGGATACGCAGTATTTT.

This clonotype occurred many times. Because this beta chain is a stray read in a library intended to capture alpha chains, its abundance should not be given much weight. The rearrangement uses TRBV7-9 and TRBJ2-3; 7 positions agree with TRBD2. Trimming removed 5 bases from V and 0 bases from J; junction bases left unmatched: 17. Looked up from germline, CDR1 is SEHNR and CDR2 is FQNEAQ (reference sequence). The CDR3 contains 19 residues. The CDR3 here is CASSPRPGGWVASTDTQYF. For the CDR3, the DNA is TGTGCCAGCAGCCCCCGCCCCGGGGGGTGGGTTGCTAGCACAGATACGCAGTATTTT.

This clonotype has at least ten counts. This beta chain slipped into a library made for alpha chains as a stray read, so its size is not meaningful. The chain employs TRBV5-5 and TRBJ1-1, with D possibly matching TRBD1 (5 bases). With 0 bases removed from V and 5 bases from J, the gap between germline ends came to 11 bases. Germline CDR1 SGHKS, CDR2 YYEKEE (reference sequence). The CDR3 loop spans 14 amino acids. DNA for the CDR3: TGTGCCAGCAGCTTGGGGGGGAGAGGAACTGAAGCTTTCTTT. Protein: CASSLGGRGTEAFF.

This clonotype was picked up many times. The library was designed around alpha chains, so this beta chain is a stray read whose abundance carries little weight. The CDR3 DNA sequence: TGTGCCAGCAGTATAGGACAGCCGATGGATGAGCAGTTCTTC. Protein product: CASSIGQPMDEQFF. This rearrangement joins TRBV12-3 or TRBV12-4 to TRBJ2-1; D is perhaps TRBD1 (6 bases). Between the trimmed V and J ends, which lost 5 bases and 8 bases, there was a span of 16 bases. CDR3 length equals 14 residues.

This clonotype was seen at least ten times. Found in a library prepared for alpha chains, this beta chain is an off-target read, and its abundance has little meaning. The rearrangement joins TRBV30 to TRBJ2-3, with TRBD2 matching 9 bases. There are 13 residues in the CDR3. V shed 4 bases and J 3 bases; nucleotides not matched to a gene: 2. CDR1 and CDR2 (germline): GTSNPN, SVGIG (reference sequence). CDR3 in DNA: TGTGCCTGGATGGCGGGGGGGACAGATACGCAGTATTTT. Translating gives CAWMAGGTDTQYF.

This clonotype was found many times. Within a library made for alpha chains, this beta chain is off target, and its count is uninformative. The rearrangement links TRBV7-2 to TRBJ2-1; TRBD2 agrees at 11 bases. The CDR3 runs 17 residues. Trimming took 2 bases from V and 7 from J; bases not matched to a gene: 10. Germline V CDR1 and CDR2: SGHTA, FQGNSA. The CDR3 DNA is TGTGCCAGCAGCTTACTTAGCGGGAGGGCCTTTGAGAATGAGCAGTTCTTC. It encodes CASSLLSGRAFENEQFF. The full variable domain, with the rest looked up from reference TRBV7-2 and TRBJ2-1, is GAGVSQSPSNKVTEKGKDVELRCDPISGHTALYWYRQSLGQGLEFLIYFQGNSAPDKSGLPSDRFSAERTGGSVSTLTIQRTQQEDSAVYLCASSLLSGRAFENEQFFGPGTRLTVL.

This clonotype was picked up many times. This beta chain appears as a stray read in a library generated for alpha chains; its size is not informative. The gene calls are TRBV27 and TRBJ2-7, with 8 bases identical to TRBD2. Germline V gene lookup returns CDR1 MNHEY and CDR2 SMNVEV (reference sequence). This CDR3 is built from 13 residues. V shed 5 bases, J shed 10 bases, and the junction held 10 bases outside the gene matches. In DNA form, the CDR3 reads TGTGCCAGCAGTCACGGACTAGCCCAGGGCCAGTACTTC. It is translated as CASSHGLAQGQYF.

This clonotype was seen at least ten times. Found in a library prepared for alpha chains, this beta chain is an off-target read, and its abundance has little meaning. This sequence joins TRBV20-1 and TRBJ2-1, with D possibly TRBD1 on 6 matching bases. Per germline, CDR1 DFQATT and CDR2 SNEGSKA (reference sequence). This CDR3 comprises 13 residues. The V and J ends lost 4 bases and 5 bases respectively, with 12 bases between them. This CDR3 is CSATGVGDNEQFF. CDR3 nucleotides: TGCAGTGCTACAGGGGTGGGGGACAATGAGCAGTTCTTC.

This clonotype was recorded many times. In a library made to pick up alpha chains, this beta chain is a stray read with a size that means little. The genes are TRBV6-1 and TRBJ2-7; TRBD2 aligns across 8 bases. Germline V lookup: CDR1 MNHNS, CDR2 SASEGT. Unmatched junction bases numbered 7, after V lost 6 bases and J lost 6 bases. There are 13 residues in the CDR3. The CDR3 here is CASSPGLAGEQYV. The CDR3 bases are TGTGCCAGCAGCCCAGGACTAGCCGGCGAGCAGTACGTC.

This clonotype counts as medium-sized (0.01 to 0.1%). This beta chain is an off-target read within a library intended for alpha chains, so its frequency means little. The chain combines TRBV11-2 with TRBJ2-3, with D possibly called TRBD1 or TRBD2 (6 bases each). Germline CDR1 is SGHAT and CDR2 is FQNNGV. V shed 1 base and J shed 2 bases, with 13 bases lying between them. The CDR3 loop spans 16 amino acids. The DNA of the CDR3 is TGTGCCAGCAGCTTAGTGCCGGGGGCGAACACAGATACGCAGTATTTT. Translated, it gives CASSLVPGANTDTQYF.

This clonotype was counted many times. The library was prepared for alpha chains; this beta chain is a stray read, so its frequency means little. J is TRBJ1-1 and V is TRBV5-4, with no clear D. The germline gives CDR1 SGHNT, CDR2 YYREEE (reference sequence). This CDR3 contains 12 residues. V was pared by 3 bases and J by 5 bases, with 8 bases between. The CDR3 here is CASSSMGTEAFF. In nucleotides, the CDR3 is TGTGCCAGCAGCTCGATGGGGACTGAAGCTTTCTTT.